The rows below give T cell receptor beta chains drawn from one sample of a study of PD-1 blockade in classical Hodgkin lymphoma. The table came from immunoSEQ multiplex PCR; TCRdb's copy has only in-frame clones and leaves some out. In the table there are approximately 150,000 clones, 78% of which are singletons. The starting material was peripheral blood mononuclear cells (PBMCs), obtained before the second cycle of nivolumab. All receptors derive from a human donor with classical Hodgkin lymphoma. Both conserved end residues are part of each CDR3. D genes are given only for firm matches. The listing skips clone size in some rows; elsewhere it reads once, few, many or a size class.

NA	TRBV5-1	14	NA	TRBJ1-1	TGCGCCAGCAGCGCCTTAGCTCCGCCAACTGAAGCTTTCTTT	CASSALAPPTEAFF
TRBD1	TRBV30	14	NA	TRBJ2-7	TGTGCCTGGAGTCACCGGGACAGGCTGGGCGAGCAGTACTTC	CAWSHRDRLGEQYF
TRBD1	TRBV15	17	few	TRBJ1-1	TGTGCCACCAGCAGAGTGCGGACAGGGGGTTTGGACACTGAAGCTTTCTTT	CATSRVRTGGLDTEAFF
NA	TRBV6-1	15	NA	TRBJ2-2	TGTGCCAGCAGTCCCGGGACAGCGGGCACCGGGGAGCTGTTTTTT	CASSPGTAGTGELFF
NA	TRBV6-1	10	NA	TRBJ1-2	TGTGCCAGCAGTGAAATCGGCTACACCTTC	CASSEIGYTF
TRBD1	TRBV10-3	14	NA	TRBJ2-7	TGTGCCATCAGTGATGGGACAGTCTCGGGTAAGCAGTACTTC	CAISDGTVSGKQYF
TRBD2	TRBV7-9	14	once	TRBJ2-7	TGTGCCAGCAGGCGACTAGCGGGAGGTTACGAGCAGTACTTC	CASRRLAGGYEQYF
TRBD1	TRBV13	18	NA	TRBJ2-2	TGTGCCAGCAGCTCTAAGACGAGGACAGGGGGCAACACCGGGGAGCTGTTTTTT	CASSSKTRTGGNTGELFF
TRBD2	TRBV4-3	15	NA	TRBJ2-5	TGCGCCAGCAGCCTAACCGGGACTAGCAGTGAGACCCAGTACTTC	CASSLTGTSSETQYF
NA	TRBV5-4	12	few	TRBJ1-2	TGTGCCAGCAGTCCGGCTAACTATGGCTACACCTTC	CASSPANYGYTF
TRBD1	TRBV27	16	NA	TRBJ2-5	TGTGCCAGCAGTTATAAACCAGGGGGACCCCAAGAGACCCAGTACTTC	CASSYKPGGPQETQYF
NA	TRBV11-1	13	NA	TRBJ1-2	TGTGCCAGCAGCTTACTTGGTTCGACCAGGGCCGACTTC	CASSLLGSTRADF
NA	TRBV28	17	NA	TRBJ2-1	TGTGCCAGCAGCCCCTCTGTTGGCTTACCGGGCTACAATGAGCAGTTCTTC	CASSPSVGLPGYNEQFF
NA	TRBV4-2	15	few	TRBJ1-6	TGTGCCAGCAGCCAAGATACTGGTCCTGGGTCACCCCTCCACTTT	CASSQDTGPGSPLHF
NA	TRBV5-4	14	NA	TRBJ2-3	TGTGCCAGCAGCTTGAGGGGTAGCACAGATACGCAGTATTTT	CASSLRGSTDTQYF
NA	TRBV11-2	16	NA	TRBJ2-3	TGTGCCAGCAGCCCTCGGCTAGTCGCTGACGCAGATACGCAGTATTTT	CASSPRLVADADTQYF
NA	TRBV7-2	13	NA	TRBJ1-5	TGTGCCAGCAGCTTAGATCCCAATCAGCCCCAGCATTTT	CASSLDPNQPQHF
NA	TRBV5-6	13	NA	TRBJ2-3	TGTGCCAGCAGCTTCGATCGCACAGATACGCAGTATTTT	CASSFDRTDTQYF
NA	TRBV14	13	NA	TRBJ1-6	TGTGCCAGCAGCCAATCAAAGTATTCACCCCTCCACTTT	CASSQSKYSPLHF
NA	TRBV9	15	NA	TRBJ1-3	TGTGCCAGCAGCGCCGAAGGGACCTACGGAAACACCATATATTTT	CASSAEGTYGNTIYF
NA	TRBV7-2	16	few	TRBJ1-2	TGTGCCAGCAGCTCGAGGCGGTCAGGACAGAACTATGGCTACACCTTC	CASSSRRSGQNYGYTF
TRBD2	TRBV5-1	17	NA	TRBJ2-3	TGCGCCAGCAGCTTGGGACTAGCGGGGGTACCCACAGATACGCAGTATTTT	CASSLGLAGVPTDTQYF
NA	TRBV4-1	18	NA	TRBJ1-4	TGCGCCAGCAGCCACAAAGGGGACGGAGGGACAACTAATGAAAAACTGTTTTTT	CASSHKGDGGTTNEKLFF